This TCR beta chain is from a study of cytomegalovirus exposure and HLA in healthy donors. Broader study findings: In an earlier analysis, productive rearrangement rates for most beta V segments clustered near 87% or 30%.

The V and J ends lost 2 bases and 2 bases respectively, with 13 bases between them. The CDR3 has 15 residues. The V gene's germline CDR1 is MNHEY and CDR2 SVGAGI. Concerning this clone: Its antigen is currently unknown.

PCR primers comprised 60 Vbeta and 13 Jbeta primers. Produced via immunoSEQ multiplex PCR; TCRdb's table is partial and in-frame only. Counted here are over 150,000 clones, 75% to 85% occurring once; the ten biggest clones make up approximately 7%. This chain joins TRBV6-5 and TRBJ2-7; a possible D gene is TRBD2 (6 bases). The sequenced sample was PBMCs. This receptor was taken from a male donor in good health and CMV-seropositive. Here the CDR3 reads CASSYRGIKAYEQYF. The CDR3, as DNA: TGTGCCAGCAGTTACCGGGGGATCAAAGCCTACGAGCAGTACTTC.